Listed here are 31 T cell receptor beta chains from one sample, sequenced in a study of blood T cell repertoires in COVID-19. The repertoire was sequenced with immunoSEQ multiplex PCR; TCRdb's copy has only in-frame clones and lacks some. This sample has 350,000 to 500,000 clones, with around 90% found just once. Sequencing was carried out using peripheral blood. All receptors come from a man aged 18 to 29 with COVID-19, enrolled during active disease.

This chain uses TRBV7-2 with TRBJ2-7; D is ambiguous. CDR1 is SGHTA and CDR2 is FQGNSA in the germline V gene. V dropped 1 base and J dropped 5 bases, with 9 bases sitting between them. The CDR3 length is 13 residues. CDR3 bases: TGTGCCAGCAGCTTAGGGCCCCTCGACGAGCAGTACTTC. It yields the protein CASSLGPLDEQYF.

The J gene is TRBJ1-5, the V gene TRBV20-1; weak D call: TRBD1 (5 bases). The CDR3 extends over 14 amino acids. V lost 3 bases and J 2 bases, leaving 11 bases between the germline ends. CDR1 DFQATT and CDR2 SNEGSKA come from the germline V gene (reference sequence). CDR3 sequence (DNA): TGCAGTGCTAGTCAGGGTGGCGGCAATCAGCCCCAGCATTTT. Residues: CSASQGGGNQPQHF.

The rearrangement uses TRBV12-5 and TRBJ2-1; 8 nucleotides match TRBD2. The CDR3 extends over 18 amino acids. CDR1 LGHNT and CDR2 FRNRAP come from the germline V gene. V was pared by 4 bases and J by 0 bases, with 11 bases of the junction left unmatched. CDR3 nucleotides: TGTGCTAGTGGTTCGCCGTGGCGGGAGGCTAGCTCCTACAATGAGCAGTTCTTC. It translates to CASGSPWREASSYNEQFF.

The chain employs TRBV11-3 and TRBJ2-1; the match to TRBD1 covers 9 bases. The CDR3 spans 14 residues. The V and J ends lost 10 bases and 5 bases, in that order; junction bases with no gene match: 9. The germline V gene encodes CDR1 SGHNT and CDR2 YENEEA. CDR3 region: CATNDRGYNNEQFF. The CDR3 DNA follows: TGTGCCACCAACGACAGGGGGTATAACAATGAGCAGTTCTTC.

The chain recombines TRBV6-5 with TRBJ2-1, with 12 bases fitting TRBD2. CDR1 and CDR2 from the germline V gene are MNHEY and SVGAGI. V shed 6 bases and J 8 bases; nucleotides not matched to a gene: 8. The CDR3 totals 15 residues. The CDR3 coding sequence is TGTGCCAGCAGCCGAAGACTAGCGGGAGTATATGAGCAGTTCTTC. Its protein is CASSRRLAGVYEQFF.

The chain combines TRBV6-5 with TRBJ2-6, with D possibly being TRBD2 (6 bases). The CDR3 contains 14 residues. V was trimmed by 6 bases and J by 1 base, leaving 7 bases between them. CDR1 MNHEY and CDR2 SVGAGI come from the germline V gene. DNA of the CDR3: TGTGCCAGCAGCGCGGGGTCTGGGGCCAACGTCCTGACTTTC. As protein: CASSAGSGANVLTF.

The genes are TRBV30 and TRBJ1-1; 7 bases map to TRBD1. The V segment lost 0 bases and the J segment 8 bases; nucleotides outside the gene matches: 3. Germline-derived CDR1 and CDR2 are GTSNPN and SVGIG (reference sequence). This CDR3 contains 12 residues. CDR3 amino acids: CAWSVGQNEAFF. In DNA form, the CDR3 reads TGTGCCTGGAGTGTGGGACAGAACGAAGCTTTCTTT.

This clone turned up a few times. The chain links TRBV19 to TRBJ2-4; 13 nucleotides agree with TRBD2. The CDR3 extends over 18 amino acids. V shed 5 bases, J shed 0 bases, and the junction held 7 bases outside the gene matches. Germline values: CDR1 LNHDA, CDR2 SQIVND (reference sequence). CDR3 sequence reads: CASSSGLAGVKAKNIQYF. For the CDR3, the DNA is TGTGCCAGTAGTTCCGGACTAGCGGGAGTGAAAGCCAAAAACATTCAGTACTTC.

The CDR3 loop reads CASSLRAGGTEAFF. The CDR3 DNA reads as TGTGCCAGCAGCCTCCGGGCGGGGGGGACTGAAGCTTTCTTT. The V gene is TRBV13, the J gene TRBJ1-1, with a possible D match to TRBD1 (5 bases). CDR3 length equals 14 residues. The V gene lost 5 bases and the J gene lost 5 bases, with 15 bases spanning the gap. Germline CDR1 is PRHDT and CDR2 is FYEKMQ (reference sequence).

The chain links TRBV7-9 to TRBJ2-6; D is ambiguous. Trimming removed 5 bases at V and 1 base at J, with 15 bases between. CDR3 length equals 17 residues. Germline V gene data show CDR1 as SEHNR and CDR2 as FQNEAQ (reference sequence). The CDR3 bases are TGTGCCAGCAGCCCGCTTGGAGTTAGTTCTGGGGCCAACGTCCTGACTTTC. Translation: CASSPLGVSSGANVLTF. The complete variable domain, with remaining parts taken from reference TRBV7-9 and TRBJ2-6, reads DTGVSQNPRHKITKRGQNVTFRCDPISEHNRLYWYRQTLGQGPEFLTYFQNEAQLEKSRLLSDRFSAERPKGSFSTLEIQRTEQGDSAMYLCASSPLGVSSGANVLTFGAGSRLTVL.

The V and J genes are TRBV12-3 or TRBV12-4 and TRBJ2-7; 8 nucleotides agree with TRBD2. The CDR3 runs 12 residues. The junction had 4 bases not matched to a gene; V was cut back by 7 bases and J by 5 bases. The CDR3 sequence is CASTGTSNEQYF. CDR3 DNA: TGTGCCAGCACCGGGACTAGTAACGAGCAGTACTTC.

In this sample, this clone turned up once. The CDR3 DNA reads as TGCGCCAGCAGCTTGCTCCGGAGCACAGATACGCAGTATTTT. This gives the protein CASSLLRSTDTQYF. The chain uses TRBV5-1 and TRBJ2-3; D is ambiguous. This CDR3 has 14 residues. The germline gives CDR1 SGHRS, CDR2 YFSETQ. The V and J ends lost 1 base and 0 bases respectively, with 6 bases between them.

This sequence joins TRBV19 and TRBJ2-2; D perhaps matches TRBD1 (6 bases). Germline CDR1 LNHDA, CDR2 SQIVND (reference sequence). The CDR3 consists of 12 residues. Trimming removed 6 bases from V and 8 bases from J, with 10 bases in between. In DNA form, the CDR3 reads TGTGCCAGTAGCTCCGGGACAGGGGAGCTGTTTTTT. This encodes CASSSGTGELFF.

V is TRBV2 and J is TRBJ1-1, with D perhaps TRBD1 (6 bases). With 1 base removed from V and 4 bases from J, the gap between germline ends came to 13 bases. Germline loops: CDR1 SNHLY, CDR2 FYNNEI. This CDR3 contains 15 residues. CDR3 coding DNA: TGTGCCAGCAGTGAAGACCGGGGGGCGCGCACTGAAGCTTTCTTT. Translating it yields CASSEDRGARTEAFF.

The chain has TRBV4-1 and TRBJ2-2; 9 nucleotides line up with TRBD2. The germline gives CDR1 MGHRA, CDR2 YSYEKL. The CDR3 contains 17 residues. Trimming at V came to 0 bases and at J to 3 bases, leaving 5 bases not matched to a gene. The DNA for the CDR3 is TGCGCCAGCAGCCAAGATCGGAGCGGGAGGCACACCGGGGAGCTGTTTTTT. The encoded protein is CASSQDRSGRHTGELFF.

The J gene is TRBJ2-4, the V gene TRBV6-4, with TRBD2 matching 9 bases. From germline, CDR1 is MRHNA and CDR2 SNTAGT. V was pared by 0 bases and J by 3 bases, with 9 bases of the junction left unmatched. The CDR3 loop spans 18 amino acids. The CDR3 DNA reads as TGTGCCAGCAGTGACTCGTATGTGTCTAGCGGGATCAAAAACATTCAGTACTTC. The encoded protein is CASSDSYVSSGIKNIQYF.

The rearrangement joins TRBV5-6 to TRBJ1-5, with a weak D call TRBD1 (5 bases). The germline V and J ends were trimmed by 4 bases and 9 bases, with 17 bases remaining between them. The germline V gene has CDR1 SGHDT and CDR2 YYEEEE. The CDR3 has 14 residues. The CDR3 here is CASSDNQGRVPQHF. The CDR3 DNA sequence: TGTGCCAGCAGCGATAACCAGGGTAGGGTGCCCCAGCATTTT.

The gene calls are TRBV10-3 and TRBJ2-7; D is undetermined. Germline values: CDR1 ENHRY, CDR2 SYGVKD. Trimming left V 2 bases short and J 2 bases short, with 7 bases between. The CDR3 length is 13 residues. In nucleotides, the CDR3 is TGTGCCATCAGTGAGCAGGCACCCTACGAGCAGTACTTC. Protein: CAISEQAPYEQYF.

Comment on this clone: This sample also contains other DNA sequences that code for the same CDR3. This chain uses TRBV24-1 with TRBJ2-1, with a possible D match to TRBD2 (5 bases). The germline gives CDR1 KGHDR, CDR2 SFDVKD. The CDR3 loop spans 14 amino acids. The V and J ends lost 7 bases and 4 bases respectively, with 13 bases between them. The CDR3 protein is CATSDLGGYNEQFF. CDR3 DNA: TGTGCCACCAGCGACCTAGGCGGGTACAATGAGCAGTTCTTC.

This chain uses TRBV5-1 with TRBJ1-1; perhaps TRBD1 as D (6 bases). Germline CDR1 is SGHRS and CDR2 is YFSETQ. The CDR3 is made up of 14 amino acids. With 2 bases removed from V and 3 bases from J, the gap between germline ends came to 11 bases. Here the CDR3 DNA reads TGCGCCAGCAGCTTAAGGGCAGGGGACACTGAAGCTTTCTTT. Its protein is CASSLRAGDTEAFF.

This chain joins TRBV24-1 and TRBJ2-1; D is possibly TRBD1 (5 bases). V gave up 5 bases and J gave up 7 bases, with 11 bases separating them. The CDR3 contains 13 residues. CDR1 is KGHDR, CDR2 SFDVKD, per germline. The CDR3 DNA sequence: TGTGCCACCAGTGTCCCAGGGTGGAATGAGCAGTTCTTC. It translates to CATSVPGWNEQFF.

To note about this clone: The same CDR3 is also encoded by other DNA sequences in this sample. The chain has TRBV18 and TRBJ2-7; weak D call: TRBD1 (5 bases). With 3 bases removed from V and 1 base from J, the gap between germline ends came to 7 bases. The CDR3 covers 13 residues. The germline V gene encodes CDR1 KGHSH and CDR2 LQKENI. CDR3 residues: CASSPGLSYEQYF. As DNA, the CDR3 is TGTGCCAGCTCACCGGGGCTATCCTACGAGCAGTACTTC.

This chain joins TRBV11-1 and TRBJ2-2; D might be TRBD1 (6 bases). Trimming cost V 3 bases and J 8 bases, with 13 bases left between them. The CDR3 runs 14 residues. Germline values: CDR1 SGHAT, CDR2 FQDESV (reference sequence). The CDR3 loop reads CASSFSQGGGELFF. The DNA for the CDR3 is TGTGCCAGCAGCTTTTCACAGGGTGGTGGGGAGCTGTTTTTT.

V is TRBV5-1 and J is TRBJ2-5, with a possible D match to TRBD2 (6 bases). The CDR3 is made up of 14 amino acids. V gave up 0 bases and J gave up 4 bases, with 10 bases separating them. The germline V gene has CDR1 SGHRS and CDR2 YFSETQ. In DNA, the CDR3 is TGCGCCAGCAGCTTGGTGAGGGGAGGAGAGACCCAGTACTTC. It encodes CASSLVRGGETQYF.

In this sample, this clone turned up once. The gene calls are TRBV11-3 and TRBJ2-7; D is possibly TRBD1 (6 bases). With 1 base removed from V and 2 bases from J, the gap between germline ends came to 9 bases. The germline CDR1 and CDR2 sequences are SGHNT and YENEEA. The CDR3 consists of 14 residues. The CDR3, as DNA: TGTGCCAGCAGCTTAGGGCAGGGGCCCTACGAGCAGTACTTC. Its protein product is CASSLGQGPYEQYF.

Details on this clone: Other DNA sequences in this specimen translate into the identical CDR3. The CDR3 spells CASSLAGGGGTDTQYF. The CDR3, as DNA: TGCGCCAGCAGCTTGGCCGGCGGGGGTGGTACAGATACGCAGTATTTT. The chain combines TRBV5-1 with TRBJ2-3; 7 nucleotides agree with TRBD2. CDR1 SGHRS and CDR2 YFSETQ come from the germline V gene. V was pared by 0 bases and J by 3 bases, with 7 bases of the junction left unmatched. The CDR3 covers 16 residues.

The V call is TRBV2, the J call TRBJ1-1, with unresolved D. Trimming stripped 3 bases from V and 1 base from J, with 12 bases between. The CDR3 runs 15 residues. CDR1 is SNHLY, CDR2 FYNNEI, per germline. In DNA form, the CDR3 reads TGTGCCAGCAGTGATGCGGGCCAGCAGAACACTGAAGCTTTCTTT. This codes for CASSDAGQQNTEAFF.

This rearrangement joins TRBV7-9 to TRBJ2-3; tentatively, D is TRBD1 (5 bases). Germline V gives CDR1 SEHNR, CDR2 FQNEAQ (reference sequence). The V gene lost 3 bases and the J gene lost 2 bases, with 12 bases spanning the gap. The CDR3 is 15 residues long. The chain's CDR3 is CASSFRRADTDTQYF. For the CDR3, the DNA is TGTGCCAGCAGCTTCCGCAGGGCAGACACAGATACGCAGTATTTT.

The J gene is TRBJ2-7, the V gene TRBV4-1, with TRBD1 as a possible D gene (5 bases). The V and J ends lost 0 bases and 5 bases respectively, with 8 bases between them. This CDR3 is 13 amino acids long. Germline V CDR1 and CDR2: MGHRA, YSYEKL. CDR3 protein: CASSQEPGHEQYF. CDR3 bases: TGCGCCAGCAGCCAAGAGCCAGGGCACGAGCAGTACTTC.

The gene calls are TRBV9 and TRBJ2-1; D may be TRBD2 (7 bases). This CDR3 comprises 15 residues. Trimming removed 7 bases from V and 6 bases from J, with 20 bases in between. Germline CDR1 is SGDLS and CDR2 is YYNGEE. In DNA, the CDR3 is TGTGCCAGCGCTAGGGGGGGACTCGTCTCCAATGAGCAGTTCTTC. This encodes CASARGGLVSNEQFF. The full variable domain, rest sourced from reference TRBV9 and TRBJ2-1, is DSGVTQTPKHLITATGQRVTLRCSPRSGDLSVYWYQQSLDQGLQFLIQYYNGEERAKGNILERFSAQQFPDLHSELNLSSLELGDSALYFCASARGGLVSNEQFFGPGTRLTVL.

This chain joins TRBV6-5 and TRBJ2-7; maybe TRBD1 (6 bases). In germline, CDR1 is MNHEY, CDR2 SVGAGI. This CDR3 has 15 amino acids. V was cut by 6 bases and J by 2 bases, with 17 bases left in between. For the CDR3, the DNA is TGTGCCAGCAGCACCGGACAGATTAAGGCCTACGAGCAGTACTTC. Its protein is CASSTGQIKAYEQYF.